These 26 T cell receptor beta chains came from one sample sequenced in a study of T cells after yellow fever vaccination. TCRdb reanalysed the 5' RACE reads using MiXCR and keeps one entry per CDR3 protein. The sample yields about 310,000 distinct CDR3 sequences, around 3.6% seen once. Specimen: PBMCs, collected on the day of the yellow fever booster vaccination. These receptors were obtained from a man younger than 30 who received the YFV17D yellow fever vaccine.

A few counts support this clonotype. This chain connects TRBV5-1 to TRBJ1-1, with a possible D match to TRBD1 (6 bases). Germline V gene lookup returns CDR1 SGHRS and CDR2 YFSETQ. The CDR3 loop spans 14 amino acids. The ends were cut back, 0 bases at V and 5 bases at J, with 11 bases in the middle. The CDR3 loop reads CASSLVGGPTEAFF. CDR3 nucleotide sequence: TGCGCCAGCAGCTTGGTTGGGGGCCCTACTGAAGCTTTCTTT.

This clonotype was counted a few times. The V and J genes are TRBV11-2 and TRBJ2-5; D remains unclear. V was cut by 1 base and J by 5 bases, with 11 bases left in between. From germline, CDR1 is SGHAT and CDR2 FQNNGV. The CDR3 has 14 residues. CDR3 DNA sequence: TGTGCCAGCAGCTTAGGCCCAGAGGTGGAGACCCAGTACTTC. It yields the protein CASSLGPEVETQYF.

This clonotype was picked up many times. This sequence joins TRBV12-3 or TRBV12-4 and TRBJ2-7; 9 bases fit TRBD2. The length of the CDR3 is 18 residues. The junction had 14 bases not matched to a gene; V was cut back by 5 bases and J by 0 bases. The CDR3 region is CASSRGEGSGGNSYEQYF. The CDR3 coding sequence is TGTGCCAGCAGTCGCGGAGAGGGTAGCGGGGGCAACTCCTACGAGCAGTACTTC.

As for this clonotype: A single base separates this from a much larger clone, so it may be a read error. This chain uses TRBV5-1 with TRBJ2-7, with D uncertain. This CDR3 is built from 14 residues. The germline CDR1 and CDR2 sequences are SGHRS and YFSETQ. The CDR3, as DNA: TGCGCCAGCAGCTTGGAAGTAAACTCCTTCGAGCAGTACTTC. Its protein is CASSLEVNSFEQYF. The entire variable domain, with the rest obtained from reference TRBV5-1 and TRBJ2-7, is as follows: KAGVTQTPRYLIKTRGQQVTLSCSPISGHRSVSWYQQTPGQGLQFLFEYFSETQRNKGNFPGRFSGRQFSNSRSEMNVSTLELGDSALYLCASSLEVNSFEQYFGPGTRLTVT.

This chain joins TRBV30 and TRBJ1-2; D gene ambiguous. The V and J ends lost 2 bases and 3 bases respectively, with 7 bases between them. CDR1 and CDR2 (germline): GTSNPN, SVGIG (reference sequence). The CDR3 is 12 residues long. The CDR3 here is CAWSYTDYGYTF. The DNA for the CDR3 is TGTGCCTGGAGTTACACGGACTATGGCTACACCTTC.

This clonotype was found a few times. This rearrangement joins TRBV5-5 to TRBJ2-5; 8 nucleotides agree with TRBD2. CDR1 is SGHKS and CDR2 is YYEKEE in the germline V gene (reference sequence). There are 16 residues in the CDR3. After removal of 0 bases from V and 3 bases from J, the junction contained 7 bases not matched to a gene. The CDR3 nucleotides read TGTGCCAGCAGCTTGGCTGGCGGGGGGTCGAAAGAGACCCAGTACTTC. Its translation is CASSLAGGGSKETQYF.

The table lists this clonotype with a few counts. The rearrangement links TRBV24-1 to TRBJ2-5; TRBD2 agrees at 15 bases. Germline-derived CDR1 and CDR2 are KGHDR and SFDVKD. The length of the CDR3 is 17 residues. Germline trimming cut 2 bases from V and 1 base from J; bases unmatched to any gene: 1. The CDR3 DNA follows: TGTGCCACCAGTGATTGGGGACTAGCGGGGGGCCAAGAGACCCAGTACTTC. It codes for CATSDWGLAGGQETQYF.

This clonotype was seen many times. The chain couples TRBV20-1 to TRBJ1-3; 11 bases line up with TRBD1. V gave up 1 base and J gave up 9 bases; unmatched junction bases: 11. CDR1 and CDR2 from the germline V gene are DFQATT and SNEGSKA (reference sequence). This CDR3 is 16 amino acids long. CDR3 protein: CSARVPGQGGFVTIYF. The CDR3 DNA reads TGCAGTGCTAGAGTACCGGGACAGGGGGGCTTCGTCACCATATATTTT.

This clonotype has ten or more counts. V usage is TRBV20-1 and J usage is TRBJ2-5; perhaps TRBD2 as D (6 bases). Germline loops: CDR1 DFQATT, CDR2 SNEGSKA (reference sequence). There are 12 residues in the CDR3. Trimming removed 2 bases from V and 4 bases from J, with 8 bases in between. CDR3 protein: CSARRSGETQYF. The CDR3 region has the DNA TGCAGTGCTAGACGTAGCGGAGAGACCCAGTACTTC.

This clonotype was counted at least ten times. Here the CDR3 DNA reads TGTGCCAGCAGTTATAGACGGACTCCAGAGACCCAGTACTTC. This codes for CASSYRRTPETQYF. V gene TRBV6-2 or TRBV6-3 combines with J gene TRBJ2-5; D is perhaps TRBD2 (5 bases). V was pared by 3 bases and J by 4 bases, with 12 bases between. Germline V gives CDR1 MNHEY, CDR2 SVGEGT. CDR3 length: 14 amino acids.

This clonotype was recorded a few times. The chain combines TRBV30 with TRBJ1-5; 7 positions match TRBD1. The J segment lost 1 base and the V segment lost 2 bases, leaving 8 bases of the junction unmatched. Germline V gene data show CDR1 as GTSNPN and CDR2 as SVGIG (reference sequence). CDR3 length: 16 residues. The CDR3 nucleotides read TGTGCCTGGAGTTACCAAGGGGGCGCGAGCAATCAGCCCCAGCATTTT. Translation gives CAWSYQGGASNQPQHF.

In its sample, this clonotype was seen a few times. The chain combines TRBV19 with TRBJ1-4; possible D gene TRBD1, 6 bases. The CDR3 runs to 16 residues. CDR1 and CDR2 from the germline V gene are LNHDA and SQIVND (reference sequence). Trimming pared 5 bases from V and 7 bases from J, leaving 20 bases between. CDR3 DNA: TGTGCCAGTAGTGTCACACCACAGGGATTGATTGAAAAACTGTTTTTT. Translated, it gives CASSVTPQGLIEKLFF.

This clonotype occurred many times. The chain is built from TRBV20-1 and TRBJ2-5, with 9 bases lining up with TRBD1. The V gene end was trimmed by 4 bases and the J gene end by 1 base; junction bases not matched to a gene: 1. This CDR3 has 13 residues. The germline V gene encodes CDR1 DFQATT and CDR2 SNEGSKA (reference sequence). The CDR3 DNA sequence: TGCAGTGCTATGACAGGGGGCCAAGAGACCCAGTACTTC. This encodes CSAMTGGQETQYF.

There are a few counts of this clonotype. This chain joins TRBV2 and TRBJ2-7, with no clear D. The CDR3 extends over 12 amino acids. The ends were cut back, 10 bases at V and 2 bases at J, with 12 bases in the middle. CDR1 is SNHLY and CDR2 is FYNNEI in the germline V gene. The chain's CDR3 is CAIKRSTYEQYF. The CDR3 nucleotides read TGTGCCATCAAACGCAGTACCTACGAGCAGTACTTC.

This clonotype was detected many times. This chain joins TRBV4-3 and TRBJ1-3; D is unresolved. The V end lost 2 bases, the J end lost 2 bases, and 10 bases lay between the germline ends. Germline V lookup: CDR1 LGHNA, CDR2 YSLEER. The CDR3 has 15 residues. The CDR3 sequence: CASSQSDMTGNTIYF. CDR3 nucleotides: TGCGCCAGCAGCCAATCCGACATGACTGGAAACACCATATATTTT.

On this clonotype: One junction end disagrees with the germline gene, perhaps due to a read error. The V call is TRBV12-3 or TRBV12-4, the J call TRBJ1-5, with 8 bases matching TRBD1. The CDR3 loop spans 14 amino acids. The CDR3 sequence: CASSRTGYNLPQHF. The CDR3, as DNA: TGTGCCAGCAGCAGGACAGGGTATAATCTGCCCCAGCATTTT.

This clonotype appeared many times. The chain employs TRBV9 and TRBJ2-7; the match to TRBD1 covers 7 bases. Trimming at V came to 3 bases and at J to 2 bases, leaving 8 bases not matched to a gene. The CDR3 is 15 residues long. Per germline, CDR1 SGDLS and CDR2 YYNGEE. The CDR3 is CASSALSGTAYEQYF. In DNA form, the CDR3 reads TGTGCCAGCAGCGCTCTCTCCGGGACAGCCTACGAGCAGTACTTC.

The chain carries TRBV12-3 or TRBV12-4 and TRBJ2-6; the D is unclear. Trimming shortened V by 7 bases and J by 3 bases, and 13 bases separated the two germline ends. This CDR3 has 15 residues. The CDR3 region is CASTLGLGGANVLTF. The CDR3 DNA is TGTGCCAGCACCTTGGGTTTGGGTGGGGCCAACGTCCTGACTTTC.

DNA of the CDR3: TGTGCCAGCAGCTTTTTAGACGGGATCTCCTACGAGCAGTACTTC. Protein product: CASSFLDGISYEQYF. The rearrangement uses TRBV5-6 and TRBJ2-7; the D gene is possibly TRBD2 (5 bases). Trimming took 2 bases from V and 0 from J, leaving 12 bases between them. CDR3 length equals 15 residues. Germline V gene sequence: CDR1 SGHDT, CDR2 YYEEEE.

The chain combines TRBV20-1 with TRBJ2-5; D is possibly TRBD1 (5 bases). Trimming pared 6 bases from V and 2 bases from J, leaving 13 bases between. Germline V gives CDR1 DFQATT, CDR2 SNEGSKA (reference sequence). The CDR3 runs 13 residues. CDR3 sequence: CSAYPRGQETQYF. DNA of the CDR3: TGCAGTGCGTATCCAAGGGGTCAAGAGACCCAGTACTTC.

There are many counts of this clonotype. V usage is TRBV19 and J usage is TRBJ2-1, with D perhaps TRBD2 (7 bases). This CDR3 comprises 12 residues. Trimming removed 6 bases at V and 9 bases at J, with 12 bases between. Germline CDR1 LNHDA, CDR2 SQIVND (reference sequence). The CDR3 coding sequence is TGTGCCAGTAGAGGCGGGGGCCTTGAGCAGTTCTTC. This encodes CASRGGGLEQFF.

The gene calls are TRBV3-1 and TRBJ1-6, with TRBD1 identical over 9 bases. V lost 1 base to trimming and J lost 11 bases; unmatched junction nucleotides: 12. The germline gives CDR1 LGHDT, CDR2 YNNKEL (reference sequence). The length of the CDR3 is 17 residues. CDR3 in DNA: TGTGCCAGCAGCCAAGTGCCAACCGGGACAGGGAAGCCACCCCTCCACTTT. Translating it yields CASSQVPTGTGKPPLHF.

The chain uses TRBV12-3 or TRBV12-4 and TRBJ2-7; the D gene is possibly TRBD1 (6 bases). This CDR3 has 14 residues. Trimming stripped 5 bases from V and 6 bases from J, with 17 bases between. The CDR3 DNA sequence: TGTGCCAGCAGTGCCTCGACAGGCCTGGGCGAGCAGTACGTC. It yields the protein CASSASTGLGEQYV.

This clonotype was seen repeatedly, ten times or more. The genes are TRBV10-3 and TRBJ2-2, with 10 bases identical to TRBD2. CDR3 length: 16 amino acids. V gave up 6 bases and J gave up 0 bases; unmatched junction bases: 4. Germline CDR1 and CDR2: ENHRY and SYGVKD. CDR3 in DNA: TGTGCCATCAGGGCTAGCGGGGGAGCGAACACCGGGGAGCTGTTTTTT. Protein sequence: CAIRASGGANTGELFF.

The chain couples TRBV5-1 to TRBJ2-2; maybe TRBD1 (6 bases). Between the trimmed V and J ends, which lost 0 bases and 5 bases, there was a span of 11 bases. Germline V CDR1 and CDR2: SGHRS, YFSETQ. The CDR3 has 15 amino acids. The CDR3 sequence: CASSLDRVVTGELFF. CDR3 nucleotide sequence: TGCGCCAGCAGCTTGGACAGGGTCGTAACCGGGGAGCTGTTTTTT. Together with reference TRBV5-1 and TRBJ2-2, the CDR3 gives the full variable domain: KAGVTQTPRYLIKTRGQQVTLSCSPISGHRSVSWYQQTPGQGLQFLFEYFSETQRNKGNFPGRFSGRQFSNSRSEMNVSTLELGDSALYLCASSLDRVVTGELFFGEGSRLTVL.

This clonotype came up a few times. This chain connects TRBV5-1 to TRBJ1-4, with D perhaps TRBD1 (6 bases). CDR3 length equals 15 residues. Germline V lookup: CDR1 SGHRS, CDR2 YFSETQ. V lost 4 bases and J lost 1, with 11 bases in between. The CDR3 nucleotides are TGCGCCAGCAGCGTAACAGGGAAAACTAATGAAAAACTGTTTTTT. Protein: CASSVTGKTNEKLFF.